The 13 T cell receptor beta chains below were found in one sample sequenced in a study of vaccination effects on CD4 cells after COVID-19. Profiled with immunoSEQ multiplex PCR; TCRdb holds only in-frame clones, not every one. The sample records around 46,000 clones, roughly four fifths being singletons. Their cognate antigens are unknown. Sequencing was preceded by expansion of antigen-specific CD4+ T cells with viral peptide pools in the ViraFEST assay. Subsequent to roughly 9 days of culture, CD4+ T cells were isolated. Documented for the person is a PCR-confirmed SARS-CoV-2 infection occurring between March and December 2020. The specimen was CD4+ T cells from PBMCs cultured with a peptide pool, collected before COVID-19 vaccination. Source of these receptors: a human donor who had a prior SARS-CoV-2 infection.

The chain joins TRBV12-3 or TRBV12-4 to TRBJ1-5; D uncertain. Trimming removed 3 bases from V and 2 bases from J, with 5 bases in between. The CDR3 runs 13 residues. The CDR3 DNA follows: TGTGCCAGCAGTTTGTTCCGCAATCAGCCCCAGCATTTT. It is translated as CASSLFRNQPQHF.

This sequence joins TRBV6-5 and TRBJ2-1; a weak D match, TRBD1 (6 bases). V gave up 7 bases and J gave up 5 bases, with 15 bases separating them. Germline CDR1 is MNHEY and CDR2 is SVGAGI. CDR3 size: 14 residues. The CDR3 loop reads CASTPQGQNNEQFF. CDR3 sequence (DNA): TGTGCCAGCACACCCCAGGGACAAAACAATGAGCAGTTCTTC.

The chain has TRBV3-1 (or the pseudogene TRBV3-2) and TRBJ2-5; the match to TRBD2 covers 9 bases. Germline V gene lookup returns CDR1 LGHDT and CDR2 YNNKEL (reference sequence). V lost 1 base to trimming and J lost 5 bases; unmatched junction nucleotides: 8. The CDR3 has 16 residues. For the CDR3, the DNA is TGTGCCAGCAGCCAAGCCGAAATAGCGGGAGTTGAGACCCAGTACTTC. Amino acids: CASSQAEIAGVETQYF.

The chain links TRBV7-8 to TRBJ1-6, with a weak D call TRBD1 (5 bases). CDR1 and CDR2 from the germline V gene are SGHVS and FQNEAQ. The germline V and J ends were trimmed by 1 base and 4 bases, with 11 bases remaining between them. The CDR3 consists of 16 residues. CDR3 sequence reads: CASSLGGIGYNSPLHF. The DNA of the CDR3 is TGTGCCAGCAGCTTAGGGGGGATTGGATATAATTCACCCCTCCACTTT.

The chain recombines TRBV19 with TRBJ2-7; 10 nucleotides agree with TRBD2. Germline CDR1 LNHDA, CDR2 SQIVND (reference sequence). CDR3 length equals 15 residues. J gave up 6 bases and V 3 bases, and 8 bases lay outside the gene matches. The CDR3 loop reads CASSISLAGAGEQYF. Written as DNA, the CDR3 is TGTGCCAGTAGTATCTCTCTAGCGGGAGCAGGCGAGCAGTACTTC.

CDR3 sequence reads: CASSQPTLGERGTQYF. Written as DNA, the CDR3 is TGCGCCAGCAGTCAACCTACGTTGGGGGAAAGGGGGACCCAGTACTTC. The chain recombines TRBV23-1 with TRBJ2-5; D is possibly TRBD1 or TRBD2 (5 bases each). Being an ORF, TRBV23-1 has a function that is uncertain. The CDR3 has 16 residues. V gave up 2 bases and J gave up 7 bases, with 20 bases separating them.

The CDR3 coding sequence is TGTGCCAGCAGCTTAGATGGAGCGGCCATCGGGAATGAGCAGTTCTTC. It encodes CASSLDGAAIGNEQFF. The rearrangement joins TRBV11-3 to TRBJ2-1, with D possibly TRBD2 on 5 matching bases. This CDR3 has 16 amino acids. Germline V CDR1 and CDR2: SGHNT, YENEEA. Between the trimmed V and J ends, which lost 0 bases and 7 bases, there was a span of 16 bases.

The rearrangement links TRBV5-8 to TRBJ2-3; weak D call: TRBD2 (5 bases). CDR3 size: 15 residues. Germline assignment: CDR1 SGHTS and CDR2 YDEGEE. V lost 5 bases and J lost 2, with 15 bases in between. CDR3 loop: CASSKPGSDTDTQYF. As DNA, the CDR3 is TGTGCCAGCAGTAAACCGGGATCCGACACAGATACGCAGTATTTT.

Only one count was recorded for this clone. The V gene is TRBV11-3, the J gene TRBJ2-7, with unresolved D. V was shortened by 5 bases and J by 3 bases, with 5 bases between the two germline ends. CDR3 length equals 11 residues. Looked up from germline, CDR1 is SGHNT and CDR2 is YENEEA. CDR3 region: CASSGNYEQYF. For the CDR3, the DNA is TGTGCCAGCAGCGGGAACTACGAGCAGTACTTC.

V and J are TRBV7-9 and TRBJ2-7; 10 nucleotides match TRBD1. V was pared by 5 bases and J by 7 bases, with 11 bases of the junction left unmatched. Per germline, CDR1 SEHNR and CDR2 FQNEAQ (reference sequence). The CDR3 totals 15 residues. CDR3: CASSEGQGTILEQYF. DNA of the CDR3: TGTGCCAGCAGCGAGGGACAGGGGACGATCCTGGAGCAGTACTTC. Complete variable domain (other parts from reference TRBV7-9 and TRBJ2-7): DTGVSQNPRHKITKRGQNVTFRCDPISEHNRLYWYRQTLGQGPEFLTYFQNEAQLEKSRLLSDRFSAERPKGSFSTLEIQRTEQGDSAMYLCASSEGQGTILEQYFGPGTRLTVT.

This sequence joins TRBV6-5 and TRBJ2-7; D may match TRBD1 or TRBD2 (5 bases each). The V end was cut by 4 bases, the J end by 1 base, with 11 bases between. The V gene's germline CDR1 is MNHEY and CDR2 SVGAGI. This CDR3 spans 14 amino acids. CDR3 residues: CASSSGDRSYEQYF. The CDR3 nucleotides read TGTGCCAGCAGTTCTGGGGACCGATCCTACGAGCAGTACTTC.

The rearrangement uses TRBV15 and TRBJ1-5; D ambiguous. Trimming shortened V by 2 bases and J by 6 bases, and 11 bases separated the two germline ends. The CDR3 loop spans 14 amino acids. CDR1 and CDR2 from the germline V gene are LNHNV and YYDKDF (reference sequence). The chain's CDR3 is CATSRPNTPQPQHF. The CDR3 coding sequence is TGTGCCACCAGCAGACCAAACACACCTCAGCCCCAGCATTTT.

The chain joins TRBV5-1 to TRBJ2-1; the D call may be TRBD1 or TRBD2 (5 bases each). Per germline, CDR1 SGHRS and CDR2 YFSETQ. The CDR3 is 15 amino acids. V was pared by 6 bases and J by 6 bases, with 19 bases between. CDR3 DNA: TGCGCCAGCAACCCACGAGTGGGGGTGGGCAATGAGCAGTTCTTC. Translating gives CASNPRVGVGNEQFF.